The sequence of this TCR beta chain was determined in a study of shared T cell receptors in the human thymus. The CDR3 totals 12 residues. The germline V and J ends were trimmed by 5 bases and 1 base, with 6 bases remaining between them. Germline V gene sequence: CDR1 SGHRS, CDR2 YFSETQ. Here immunoSEQ multiplex PCR was the method, and the copy in TCRdb shows in-frame clones only, minus some. This table holds approximately 730,000 clones, 75% to 90% found once. Another study also made use of these data, one on human thymus T cells.

The source material was thymocytes. This receptor was taken from a girl under three years old with a congenital heart defect. This sequence joins TRBV5-1 and TRBJ1-1; the D is unclear. The CDR3 nucleotides are TGCGCCAGCAGGAGTACGAACACTGAAGCTTTCTTT. Amino acids: CASRSTNTEAFF. The full variable domain, completed using reference TRBV5-1 and TRBJ1-1, is KAGVTQTPRYLIKTRGQQVTLSCSPISGHRSVSWYQQTPGQGLQFLFEYFSETQRNKGNFPGRFSGRQFSNSRSEMNVSTLELGDSALYLCASRSTNTEAFFGQGTRLTVV.